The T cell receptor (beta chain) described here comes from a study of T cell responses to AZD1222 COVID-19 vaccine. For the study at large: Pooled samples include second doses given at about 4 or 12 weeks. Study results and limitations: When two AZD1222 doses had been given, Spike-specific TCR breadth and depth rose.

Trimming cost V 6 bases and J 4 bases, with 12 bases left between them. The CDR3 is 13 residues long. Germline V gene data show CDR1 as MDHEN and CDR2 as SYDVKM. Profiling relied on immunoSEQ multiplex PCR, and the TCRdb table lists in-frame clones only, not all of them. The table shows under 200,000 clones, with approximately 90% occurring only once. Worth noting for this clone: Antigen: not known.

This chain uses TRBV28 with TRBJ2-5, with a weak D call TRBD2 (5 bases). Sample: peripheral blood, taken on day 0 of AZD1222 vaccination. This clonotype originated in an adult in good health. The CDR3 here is CASSPLDSETQYF. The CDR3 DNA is TGTGCCAGCAGCCCCCTGGACTCAGAGACCCAGTACTTC.